These T cell receptor beta chains were read from a single sample in a study of T-cell reconstitution after alpha-beta-depleted transplantation in children. TCRdb re-called the PCR reads through MiXCR, storing one row per CDR3 protein. The sample has 500,000 to 600,000 distinct CDR3 sequences; approximately 20% are singletons. Sequenced material: PBMCs from the stem cell graft donor, taken from the stem cell graft. The source of these receptors is a human donor who donated a stem cell graft to a child with acute lymphoblastic leukemia. Both conserved end residues are part of each CDR3. A D gene is named only where the DNA matches it firmly. Size is stated for part of the rows, as once, few or many counts, or as a class when the clone is expanded.

v_call: TRBV6-1
d_call: TRBD1
j_call: TRBJ1-1
clone_size: .
cdr3_aa: CASMVRYNRGLNTEAFF
cdr3_nt: TGTGCCAGCATGGTCAGGTATAACAGGGGGTTGAACACTGAAGCTTTCTTT

v_call: TRBV5-6
d_call: TRBD1
j_call: TRBJ2-4
clone_size: few
cdr3_aa: CASSVDRERAKNIQYF
cdr3_nt: TGTGCCAGCAGCGTCGACAGGGAGAGGGCCAAAAACATTCAGTACTTC

v_call: TRBV21-1
d_call: .
j_call: TRBJ2-7
clone_size: few
cdr3_aa: CASSKVTPALRSYEQYF
cdr3_nt: TGTGCCAGCAGCAAAGTAACACCTGCCCTCAGGAGCTACGAGCAGTACTTC

v_call: TRBV6-2/TRBV6-3
d_call: TRBD1
j_call: TRBJ1-2
clone_size: .
cdr3_aa: CASIDGPGQGFLNYGYTF
cdr3_nt: TGTGCCAGCATAGACGGACCGGGACAGGGGTTCTTAAACTATGGCTACACCTTC

v_call: TRBV9
d_call: TRBD2
j_call: TRBJ2-1
clone_size: few
cdr3_aa: CASSPSGVPYYNEQFF
cdr3_nt: TGTGCCAGCAGCCCTAGCGGGGTCCCATACTACAATGAGCAGTTCTTC

v_call: TRBV11-2
d_call: TRBD1
j_call: TRBJ2-5
clone_size: .
cdr3_aa: CASSLGRTGAMQETQYF
cdr3_nt: TGTGCCAGCAGCTTAGGTCGGACAGGGGCCATGCAAGAGACCCAGTACTTC

v_call: TRBV7-3
d_call: .
j_call: TRBJ2-3
clone_size: few
cdr3_aa: CASSLTDRLARDADTQYF
cdr3_nt: TGTGCCAGCAGCTTAACTGACCGACTGGCCCGTGACGCAGATACGCAGTATTTT

v_call: TRBV28
d_call: .
j_call: TRBJ2-5
clone_size: few
cdr3_aa: CASSGWPGEETQYF
cdr3_nt: TGTGCCAGCAGTGGGTGGCCTGGGGAAGAGACCCAGTACTTC

v_call: TRBV20-1
d_call: TRBD2
j_call: TRBJ2-5
clone_size: few
cdr3_aa: CSAPTRTSGKETQYF
cdr3_nt: TGCAGTGCCCCGACCCGGACTAGCGGGAAGGAGACCCAGTACTTC

v_call: TRBV20-1
d_call: TRBD2
j_call: TRBJ2-7
clone_size: .
cdr3_aa: CSARASGRRGEQYF
cdr3_nt: TGCAGTGCTAGGGCTAGCGGGAGGAGGGGCGAGCAGTACTTC

v_call: TRBV20-1
d_call: .
j_call: TRBJ2-1
clone_size: .
cdr3_aa: CSASPGLTPEQFF
cdr3_nt: TGCAGTGCTAGCCCCGGACTAACCCCAGAGCAGTTCTTC

v_call: TRBV20-1
d_call: .
j_call: TRBJ2-7
clone_size: few
cdr3_aa: CSARDIDEQYF
cdr3_nt: TGCAGTGCTAGAGATATCGACGAGCAGTACTTC

v_call: TRBV6-5
d_call: .
j_call: TRBJ2-7
clone_size: few
cdr3_aa: CASTPGGLSSYEQYF
cdr3_nt: TGTGCCAGCACCCCCGGCGGGCTAAGCTCCTACGAGCAGTACTTC

v_call: TRBV6-5
d_call: .
j_call: TRBJ2-5
clone_size: .
cdr3_aa: CASSYSRAGQETQYF
cdr3_nt: TGTGCCAGCAGTTACTCGAGGGCGGGTCAAGAGACCCAGTACTTC

v_call: TRBV5-1
d_call: TRBD1
j_call: TRBJ1-2
clone_size: .
cdr3_aa: CASSPQGVINYGYTF
cdr3_nt: TGCGCCAGCAGCCCACAGGGGGTTATTAACTATGGCTACACCTTC

v_call: TRBV7-8
d_call: .
j_call: TRBJ2-5
clone_size: .
cdr3_aa: CASRSRLTGVHQETQYF
cdr3_nt: TGTGCCAGCAGATCGCGGCTGACGGGGGTTCACCAAGAGACCCAGTACTTC

v_call: TRBV29-1
d_call: .
j_call: TRBJ2-7
clone_size: .
cdr3_aa: CSPPQSYEQYF
cdr3_nt: TGCAGCCCCCCTCAGTCCTACGAGCAGTACTTC

v_call: TRBV5-5
d_call: .
j_call: TRBJ2-7
clone_size: .
cdr3_aa: CASSLYGRGIDEQYF
cdr3_nt: TGTGCCAGCAGCTTATACGGCAGGGGAATCGACGAGCAGTACTTC

v_call: TRBV29-1
d_call: .
j_call: TRBJ2-7
clone_size: few
cdr3_aa: CSVLLGGSYEQYF
cdr3_nt: TGCAGCGTTCTGCTGGGGGGCTCCTACGAGCAGTACTTC

v_call: TRBV3-1
d_call: .
j_call: TRBJ2-1
clone_size: few
cdr3_aa: CASSQYLRSSYNEQFF
cdr3_nt: TGTGCCAGCAGCCAGTACTTGCGGAGCTCCTACAATGAGCAGTTCTTC

v_call: TRBV18
d_call: .
j_call: TRBJ2-1
clone_size: .
cdr3_aa: CASSPDRQNQFF
cdr3_nt: TGTGCCAGCTCACCAGACAGGCAAAACCAGTTCTTC

v_call: TRBV7-9
d_call: .
j_call: TRBJ2-3
clone_size: .
cdr3_aa: CASSITTSTDTQYF
cdr3_nt: TGTGCCAGCAGCATAACGACTAGCACAGATACGCAGTATTTT

v_call: TRBV5-4
d_call: .
j_call: TRBJ2-2
clone_size: .
cdr3_aa: CASSFIWGPRAGELFF
cdr3_nt: TGTGCCAGCAGCTTCATCTGGGGACCAAGGGCCGGGGAGCTGTTTTTT

v_call: TRBV5-1
d_call: .
j_call: TRBJ2-5
clone_size: few
cdr3_aa: CASRVRYQETQYF
cdr3_nt: TGCGCCAGCAGAGTGCGTTACCAAGAGACCCAGTACTTC

v_call: TRBV6-1
d_call: .
j_call: TRBJ1-5
clone_size: .
cdr3_aa: CASSEWTSQDQPQHF
cdr3_nt: TGTGCCAGCAGTGAATGGACATCTCAAGATCAGCCCCAGCATTTT

v_call: TRBV7-8
d_call: .
j_call: TRBJ2-7
clone_size: .
cdr3_aa: CASSLDPSEQYF
cdr3_nt: TGTGCCAGCAGCTTAGATCCTAGCGAGCAGTACTTC

v_call: TRBV5-6
d_call: TRBD1
j_call: TRBJ1-1
clone_size: .
cdr3_aa: CASSIGQDKTEAFF
cdr3_nt: TGTGCCAGCAGCATCGGACAGGATAAGACTGAAGCTTTCTTT

v_call: TRBV5-1
d_call: TRBD1
j_call: TRBJ1-3
clone_size: few
cdr3_aa: CASSFGDSSGNTIYF
cdr3_nt: TGCGCCAGCAGCTTTGGGGACAGCTCTGGAAACACCATATATTTT

v_call: TRBV7-9
d_call: .
j_call: TRBJ1-1
clone_size: few
cdr3_aa: CASSLPDRPNTEAFF
cdr3_nt: TGTGCCAGCAGCTTACCCGACAGGCCGAACACTGAAGCTTTCTTT

v_call: TRBV10-2
d_call: TRBD1
j_call: TRBJ2-6
clone_size: few
cdr3_aa: CASGQGRGANVLTF
cdr3_nt: TGCGCCAGCGGACAGGGTCGGGGGGCCAACGTCCTGACTTTC

v_call: TRBV20-1
d_call: TRBD2
j_call: TRBJ2-1
clone_size: few
cdr3_aa: CSARGWEAGSSDEQFF
cdr3_nt: TGCAGTGCAAGAGGGTGGGAAGCGGGGAGCTCGGATGAGCAGTTCTTC

v_call: TRBV7-9
d_call: TRBD2
j_call: TRBJ2-1
clone_size: few
cdr3_aa: CASSAGLPGNEQFF
cdr3_nt: TGTGCCAGCAGCGCGGGACTACCTGGGAATGAGCAGTTCTTC

v_call: TRBV6-7
d_call: .
j_call: TRBJ2-6
clone_size: .
cdr3_aa: CASSQLGANVLTF
cdr3_nt: TGTGCCAGCAGTCAGCTCGGGGCCAACGTCCTGACTTTC

v_call: TRBV3-1
d_call: .
j_call: TRBJ1-1
clone_size: .
cdr3_aa: CASSRSWVRPTEAFF
cdr3_nt: TGTGCCAGCAGCCGTTCGTGGGTAAGGCCCACTGAAGCTTTCTTT

v_call: TRBV15
d_call: .
j_call: TRBJ2-4
clone_size: few
cdr3_aa: CATSRPSPGTAGNIQYF
cdr3_nt: TGTGCCACCAGCAGACCTTCCCCCGGCACGGCCGGAAACATTCAGTACTTC

v_call: TRBV5-6
d_call: TRBD2
j_call: TRBJ2-1
clone_size: .
cdr3_aa: CASSFVGGRNEQFF
cdr3_nt: TGTGCCAGCAGCTTCGTCGGGGGGAGGAATGAGCAGTTCTTC

v_call: TRBV19
d_call: TRBD1
j_call: TRBJ2-1
clone_size: few
cdr3_aa: CASMGTAQGNEQFF
cdr3_nt: TGTGCCAGTATGGGGACAGCCCAAGGCAATGAGCAGTTCTTC

v_call: TRBV5-1
d_call: TRBD1
j_call: TRBJ2-2
clone_size: few
cdr3_aa: CASSLSLTGTGELFF
cdr3_nt: TGCGCCAGCAGCTTGTCCCTGACAGGGACCGGGGAGCTGTTTTTT

v_call: TRBV20-1
d_call: .
j_call: TRBJ2-5
clone_size: .
cdr3_aa: CSARDPGTRQETQYF
cdr3_nt: TGCAGTGCTAGAGATCCCGGGACAAGACAAGAGACCCAGTACTTC

v_call: TRBV20-1
d_call: .
j_call: TRBJ2-1
clone_size: few
cdr3_aa: CSAVPGYNEQFF
cdr3_nt: TGCAGTGCTGTCCCGGGATACAATGAGCAGTTCTTC

v_call: TRBV5-1
d_call: .
j_call: TRBJ2-1
clone_size: .
cdr3_aa: CASSPRTDSNEQFF
cdr3_nt: TGCGCCAGCAGCCCCCGGACAGATTCCAATGAGCAGTTCTTC

v_call: TRBV29-1
d_call: .
j_call: TRBJ2-2
clone_size: few
cdr3_aa: CSVAWNTGELFF
cdr3_nt: TGCAGCGTTGCCTGGAACACCGGGGAGCTGTTTTTT